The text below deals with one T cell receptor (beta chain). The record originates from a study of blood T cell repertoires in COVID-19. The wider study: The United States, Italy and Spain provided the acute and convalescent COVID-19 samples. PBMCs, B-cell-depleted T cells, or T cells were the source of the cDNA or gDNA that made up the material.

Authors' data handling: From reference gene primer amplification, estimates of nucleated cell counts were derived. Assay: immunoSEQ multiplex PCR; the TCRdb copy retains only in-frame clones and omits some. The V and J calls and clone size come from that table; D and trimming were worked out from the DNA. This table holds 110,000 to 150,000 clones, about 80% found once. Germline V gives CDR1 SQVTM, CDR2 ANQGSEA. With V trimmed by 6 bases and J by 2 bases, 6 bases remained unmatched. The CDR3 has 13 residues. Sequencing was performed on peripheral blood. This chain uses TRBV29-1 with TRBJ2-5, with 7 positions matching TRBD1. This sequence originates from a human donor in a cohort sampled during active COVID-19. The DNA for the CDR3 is TGCAGCGTGGCCGGGACAGCTCAAGAGACCCAGTACTTC. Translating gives CSVAGTAQETQYF.